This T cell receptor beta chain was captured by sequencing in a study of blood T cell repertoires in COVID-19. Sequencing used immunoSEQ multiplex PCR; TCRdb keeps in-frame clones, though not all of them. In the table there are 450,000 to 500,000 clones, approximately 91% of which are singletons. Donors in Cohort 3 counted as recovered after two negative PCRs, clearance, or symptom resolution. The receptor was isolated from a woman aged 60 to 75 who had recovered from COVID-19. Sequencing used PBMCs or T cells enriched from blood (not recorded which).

CDR3 DNA sequence: TGTGCCAGCAGCCAGGGCAGGGGGGTACGGACCAACGTCCTGACTTTC. It yields the protein CASSQGRGVRTNVLTF. V is TRBV3-1 (or the pseudogene TRBV3-2) and J is TRBJ2-6; possible D gene TRBD1, 7 bases. The CDR3 contains 16 residues. V was cut by 3 bases and J by 8 bases, with 17 bases left in between. Per germline, CDR1 LGHDT and CDR2 YNNKEL (reference sequence).